This T cell receptor (beta chain) was sequenced in a study of T cells in Graves' hyperthyroidism and ophthalmopathy. Study-level background: Blood was drawn when the patient was first diagnosed and still untreated. Overall study results and limits: Patients with ophthalmopathy were separated from those with stable hyperthyroidism by a 13 V-J model.

Patients were aged 18 to 65, had disease duration under 2 months, and had newly diagnosed hyperthyroidism. The authors took PBMCs from 10 ml fresh peripheral blood. Per germline, CDR1 ENHRY and CDR2 SYGVKD. V was cut by 6 bases and J by 2 bases, with 12 bases left in between. The CDR3 spans 14 residues. RNA transcripts provided the source from which TCR beta CDR3 regions were amplified. First-round RT-PCR with HTBI primers amplified the TCR CDR3 region. Via MiXCR, TCRdb re-called the multiplex PCR reads, giving one row per CDR3 protein. The table has more than 300,000 distinct CDR3 sequences, roughly 14% seen once. In its sample, this clonotype was seen a few times. Antigen unknown.

The chain uses TRBV10-3 and TRBJ2-3; the D is unclear. The origin of this receptor is a woman in her twenties or thirties with Graves' hyperthyroidism. Material for sequencing was blood. This CDR3 is CAIRGRDITDTQYF. The CDR3 nucleotides are TGTGCCATCAGGGGCAGAGACATCACAGATACGCAGTATTTT.